The 30 T cell receptor beta chains presented below share a single source sample, sequenced in a study of response to subunit inactivated influenza vaccine. TCRdb recomputed calls from the RT-PCR reads with MiXCR, one row per CDR3 protein. The table includes about 800,000 distinct CDR3 sequences, over 20% detected once. Source: PBMCs from blood, taken around 5 days after vaccination. The receptors come from a man in his fifties or sixties who received an inactivated influenza vaccine.

The V and J genes are TRBV3-1 and TRBJ1-1; weak D call: TRBD1 (5 bases). Between the trimmed V and J ends, which lost 4 bases and 6 bases, there was a span of 24 bases. Per the germline V gene, CDR1 is LGHDT and CDR2 is YNNKEL (reference sequence). This CDR3 comprises 17 residues. The CDR3: CASSPRLEWGERAEAFF. The DNA for the CDR3 is TGTGCCAGCAGCCCCCGTTTAGAGTGGGGGGAACGGGCTGAAGCTTTCTTT.

This chain uses TRBV7-9 with TRBJ1-1; D is unresolved. CDR1 and CDR2 from the germline V gene are SEHNR and FQNEAQ (reference sequence). The CDR3 consists of 13 residues. The V gene lost 3 bases and the J gene lost 7 bases, with 12 bases spanning the gap. The CDR3 nucleotides are TGTGCCAGCAGCTTGAGGTCCAAAGGTGAAGCTTTCTTT. Translating gives CASSLRSKGEAFF.

This clonotype showed up just a few times. V usage is TRBV20-1 and J usage is TRBJ1-5; 7 nucleotides line up with TRBD1. Germline V CDR1 and CDR2: DFQATT, SNEGSKA (reference sequence). V lost 6 bases to trimming and J lost 9 bases; unmatched junction nucleotides: 8. The CDR3 sequence is 12 residues long. CDR3 DNA sequence: TGCAGTGCCAGGACAGGCGAGGGGCCCCAGCATTTT. Its translation: CSARTGEGPQHF.

This clonotype turned up a few times. The V and J genes are TRBV6-1 and TRBJ1-2, with 9 nucleotides matching TRBD1. The CDR3 is made up of 15 amino acids. Per germline, CDR1 MNHNS and CDR2 SASEGT. Trimming cost V 8 bases and J 3 bases; bases outside gene matches: 10. CDR3 sequence (DNA): TGTGCCAGCCGGGACAGGGAAGGGGTTGACTATGGCTACACCTTC. This codes for CASRDREGVDYGYTF.

As regards this clonotype: The conserved phenylalanine or tryptophan normally closing the CDR3 is absent here, so this likely arose from a read error. This chain connects TRBV6-1 to TRBJ2-7; 12 bases are a match to TRBD2. The CDR3 runs to 15 residues. CDR1 is MNHNS and CDR2 is SASEGT in the germline V gene. With 6 bases clipped from V and 0 bases from J, the junction kept 3 bases outside the gene matches. The CDR3 loop is CASRSTSGSSYEQYC. The CDR3 DNA sequence: TGTGCCAGCAGGTCGACTAGCGGGAGCTCCTACGAGCAGTACTGC.

This clonotype was seen only a few times. The rearrangement uses TRBV29-1 and TRBJ1-1; D remains ambiguous. Germline V gene lookup returns CDR1 SQVTM and CDR2 ANQGSEA. This CDR3 region has 13 residues. V lost 4 bases and J lost 1, with 10 bases in between. CDR3 coding DNA: TGCAGCGTTGCGGCAGGACCGAACACTGAAGCTTTCTTT. It is translated as CSVAAGPNTEAFF.

The sample holds many counts of this clonotype. This chain joins TRBV7-2 and TRBJ1-5, with D maybe TRBD1 (5 bases). The CDR3 contains 15 residues. Trimming took off 2 bases at V and 2 bases at J, with 10 bases between the two ends. The germline gives CDR1 SGHTA, CDR2 FQGNSA. Here the CDR3 reads CASSLMGLGNQPQHF. The CDR3 DNA reads TGTGCCAGCAGCTTAATGGGGCTTGGCAATCAGCCCCAGCATTTT.

This clonotype came up a few times. The V and J genes are TRBV24-1 and TRBJ2-3; TRBD2 matches 7 bases. J gave up 7 bases and V 0 bases, and 9 bases lay outside the gene matches. The CDR3 spans 16 residues. Germline V gives CDR1 KGHDR, CDR2 SFDVKD. CDR3 region: CATSDLGGSRRYTQYF. The CDR3 nucleotides read TGTGCCACCAGTGATTTGGGCGGGAGCAGGAGATATACGCAGTATTTT.

There are a few counts of this clonotype. The rearrangement links TRBV10-3 to TRBJ2-3, with a possible D match to TRBD1 (6 bases). The CDR3 loop spans 13 amino acids. Trimming left V 7 bases short and J 6 bases short, with 14 bases between. From germline, CDR1 is ENHRY and CDR2 SYGVKD. In nucleotides, the CDR3 is TGTGCCATCAATAGGGGGTCCGTTGATACGCAGTATTTT. Encoded protein: CAINRGSVDTQYF.

This clonotype was found many times. The chain uses TRBV3-1 and TRBJ1-1; no firm D call. Looked up from germline, CDR1 is LGHDT and CDR2 is YNNKEL (reference sequence). There are 13 residues in the CDR3. With 3 bases removed from V and 1 base from J, the gap between germline ends came to 6 bases. DNA for the CDR3: TGTGCCAGCAGCCAGGGCGGGAACACTGAAGCTTTCTTT. This gives the protein CASSQGGNTEAFF.

This clonotype turned up a few times. The chain recombines TRBV20-1 with TRBJ2-1; TRBD2 matches at 10 bases. The CDR3 is made up of 15 amino acids. Germline trimming cut 6 bases from V and 5 bases from J; bases unmatched to any gene: 10. Germline CDR1 is DFQATT and CDR2 is SNEGSKA (reference sequence). The DNA of the CDR3 is TGCAGTGCCAGACCCGGGACTAGCGCCAACAATGAGCAGTTCTTC. It encodes CSARPGTSANNEQFF.

The J gene is TRBJ2-1, the V gene TRBV5-5; D is unresolved. Germline CDR1 and CDR2: SGHKS and YYEKEE (reference sequence). The CDR3 has 15 amino acids. With 1 base removed from V and 2 bases from J, the gap between germline ends came to 10 bases. The CDR3 coding sequence is TGTGCCAGCAGCTTGTTGGGCGAGGCCTACAATGAGCAGTTCTTC. Translation gives CASSLLGEAYNEQFF.

The rearrangement joins TRBV20-1 to TRBJ2-7; D unclear. The germline gives CDR1 DFQATT, CDR2 SNEGSKA (reference sequence). The germline V and J ends were trimmed by 5 bases and 1 base, with 15 bases remaining between them. The CDR3 is made up of 14 amino acids. DNA for the CDR3: TGCAGTGCTCTTACACTTGATTCTTCCTACGAGCAGTACTTC. Protein product: CSALTLDSSYEQYF.

The table lists this clonotype with a few counts. The rearrangement links TRBV5-1 to TRBJ2-7; D unclear. V was pared by 1 base and J by 0 bases, with 11 bases between. The V gene's germline CDR1 is SGHRS and CDR2 YFSETQ. The CDR3 has 15 amino acids. In DNA form, the CDR3 reads TGCGCCAGCAGCTTGAACCCTGCGAGCTCCTACGAGCAGTACTTC. The encoded protein is CASSLNPASSYEQYF.

The CDR3 loop reads CASSLLLETDTQYF. The CDR3 nucleotides read TGCGCCAGCAGCTTGCTCTTGGAAACAGATACGCAGTATTTT. V usage is TRBV5-1 and J usage is TRBJ2-3; D is unclear. V dropped 1 base and J dropped 3 bases, with 9 bases sitting between them. CDR1 and CDR2 from the germline V gene are SGHRS and YFSETQ. CDR3 size: 14 residues.

The chain combines TRBV20-1 with TRBJ2-5; 10 nucleotides align to TRBD2. Germline V gene data show CDR1 as DFQATT and CDR2 as SNEGSKA (reference sequence). J lost 5 bases, V lost 2 bases, and 8 bases had no gene match. The CDR3 spans 15 residues. The DNA of the CDR3 is TGCAGTGCTAGATCCGGGACTAGCGTGCTGGAGACCCAGTACTTC. This translates into CSARSGTSVLETQYF.

This sequence joins TRBV20-1 and TRBJ2-3, with D hard to call. Looked up from germline, CDR1 is DFQATT and CDR2 is SNEGSKA (reference sequence). V was shortened by 5 bases and J by 0 bases, with 12 bases between the two germline ends. The CDR3 loop spans 14 amino acids. This chain's CDR3 is CSAHPQVSTDTQYF. CDR3 nucleotide sequence: TGCAGTGCTCATCCCCAAGTTAGCACAGATACGCAGTATTTT.

This chain joins TRBV6-2 or TRBV6-3 and TRBJ1-2; weak D call: TRBD1 (6 bases). Trimming removed 2 bases from V and 4 bases from J, with 11 bases in between. CDR3 length equals 14 residues. Germline lookup yields CDR1 MNHEY and CDR2 SVGEGT. The DNA for the CDR3 is TGTGCCAGCAGTTACATGGGACAAAGCTATGGCTACACCTTC. It codes for CASSYMGQSYGYTF.

This clonotype was seen more than once but under ten times. The chain combines TRBV7-9 with TRBJ2-1; a possible D gene is TRBD2 (6 bases). Trimming stripped 10 bases from V and 0 bases from J, with 13 bases between. Germline loops: CDR1 SEHNR, CDR2 FQNEAQ (reference sequence). The CDR3 consists of 14 residues. CDR3 in amino acids: CATSSDLSYNEQFF. Written as DNA, the CDR3 is TGTGCCACTTCTAGCGACCTCTCCTACAATGAGCAGTTCTTC.

The chain recombines TRBV6-2 or TRBV6-3 with TRBJ2-1, with D perhaps matching TRBD1 or TRBD2 (5 bases each). This CDR3 is built from 16 residues. The V gene's germline CDR1 is MNHEY and CDR2 SVGEGT. The ends were cut back, 3 bases at V and 6 bases at J, with 18 bases in the middle. The CDR3 DNA sequence: TGTGCCAGCAGTTATCCCGGGAAGGGGAGAAGCAATGAGCAGTTCTTC. Protein sequence: CASSYPGKGRSNEQFF.

This chain joins TRBV20-1 and TRBJ2-3; the D gene is possibly TRBD2 (5 bases). Trimming stripped 1 base from V and 0 bases from J, with 11 bases between. Germline V gene lookup returns CDR1 DFQATT and CDR2 SNEGSKA (reference sequence). This CDR3 region has 15 residues. The CDR3 DNA reads as TGCAGTGCTAGAGTCCCAGCGGCTAGCACAGATACGCAGTATTTT. Translating it yields CSARVPAASTDTQYF.

The V call is TRBV11-2, the J call TRBJ1-1; D is undetermined. CDR1 SGHAT and CDR2 FQNNGV come from the germline V gene. The CDR3 covers 15 residues. V lost 0 bases, J lost 6 bases, and 14 bases lay in between. The CDR3 DNA follows: TGTGCCAGCAGCTTAGATCGGGCAGGCTGGTCTGAAGCTTTCTTT. It translates to CASSLDRAGWSEAFF. The entire variable domain, with the rest obtained from reference TRBV11-2 and TRBJ1-1, is as follows: EAGVAQSPRYKIIEKRQSVAFWCNPISGHATLYWYQQILGQGPKLLIQFQNNGVVDDSQLPKDRFSAERLKGVDSTLKIQPAKLEDSAVYLCASSLDRAGWSEAFFGQGTRLTVV.

This clonotype was seen many times. This may come from a read error, since a much larger clone is one base off. The chain links TRBV7-6 to TRBJ2-5; D is ambiguous. Germline CDR1 and CDR2: SGHVS and FNYEAQ. CDR3 size: 11 residues. Trimming shortened V by 4 bases and J by 3 bases, and 3 bases separated the two germline ends. The CDR3 DNA reads TGTGCCAGCAGCTACAAAGAGACCCAGTACTTC. Translating it yields CASSYKETQYF.

The chain employs TRBV7-9 and TRBJ2-7; D unclear. V was clipped by 1 base and J by 1 base, with 8 bases between them. There are 14 residues in the CDR3. Germline V gene lookup returns CDR1 SEHNR and CDR2 FQNEAQ (reference sequence). Here the CDR3 reads CASSLVVPSYEQYF. The CDR3 coding sequence is TGTGCCAGCAGCTTAGTGGTCCCTTCCTACGAGCAGTACTTC.

In its sample, this clonotype was seen a few times. CDR3 nucleotide sequence: TGTGCCAGCAGCTTAGATCAGGGCGGGAGGACGAACACCGGGGAGCTGTTTTTT. Encoded protein: CASSLDQGGRTNTGELFF. This sequence joins TRBV11-2 and TRBJ2-2, with 8 bases identical to TRBD2. The CDR3 sequence is 18 residues long. With 0 bases clipped from V and 0 bases from J, the junction kept 6 bases outside the gene matches. CDR1 is SGHAT and CDR2 is FQNNGV in the germline V gene.

This clonotype was counted a few times. The genes are TRBV5-1 and TRBJ2-7, with TRBD2 as a possible D gene (5 bases). Germline V gene data show CDR1 as SGHRS and CDR2 as YFSETQ. V was trimmed by 0 bases and J by 10 bases, leaving 17 bases between them. This CDR3 contains 14 residues. In DNA form, the CDR3 reads TGCGCCAGCAGCTTGGTGGAGGCTCCTGCGTTTCAGTACTTC. Translated, it gives CASSLVEAPAFQYF.

This clonotype was picked up many times. The rearrangement links TRBV29-1 to TRBJ2-3, with TRBD1 identical over 8 bases. The CDR3 totals 15 residues. Germline V gene lookup returns CDR1 SQVTM and CDR2 ANQGSEA. The J segment lost 4 bases and the V segment lost 3 bases, leaving 9 bases of the junction unmatched. CDR3 bases: TGCAGCGTTGATCTAAGGACAGGGAGTCCAGATACGCAGTATTTT. Its protein is CSVDLRTGSPDTQYF.

The CDR3 coding sequence is TGTGCCAGCAGCCCGGGACATAGCCAGCCCCAGCATTTT. Translating gives CASSPGHSQPQHF. The chain carries TRBV6-1 and TRBJ1-5, with D tentatively TRBD1 (6 bases). Germline V gene sequence: CDR1 MNHNS, CDR2 SASEGT. V lost 6 bases to trimming and J lost 7 bases, with 13 bases between them. CDR3 length: 13 amino acids.

This clonotype was detected a few times. This chain uses TRBV5-1 with TRBJ2-5; 7 positions agree with TRBD1. V gave up 4 bases and J gave up 1 base; unmatched junction bases: 4. CDR1 and CDR2 (germline): SGHRS, YFSETQ. The CDR3 has 14 residues. CDR3 DNA sequence: TGCGCCAGCAGCGACGGGACAGCCCAAGAGACCCAGTACTTC. It encodes CASSDGTAQETQYF.

This clonotype was observed at least ten times. The chain uses TRBV9 and TRBJ2-7, with D unclear. The germline CDR1 and CDR2 sequences are SGDLS and YYNGEE. V was shortened by 4 bases and J by 3 bases, with 17 bases between the two germline ends. The CDR3 is 15 residues long. The CDR3 is CASSPRSTAIYEQYF. CDR3 DNA: TGTGCCAGCAGCCCCCGGTCCACGGCAATCTACGAGCAGTACTTC.